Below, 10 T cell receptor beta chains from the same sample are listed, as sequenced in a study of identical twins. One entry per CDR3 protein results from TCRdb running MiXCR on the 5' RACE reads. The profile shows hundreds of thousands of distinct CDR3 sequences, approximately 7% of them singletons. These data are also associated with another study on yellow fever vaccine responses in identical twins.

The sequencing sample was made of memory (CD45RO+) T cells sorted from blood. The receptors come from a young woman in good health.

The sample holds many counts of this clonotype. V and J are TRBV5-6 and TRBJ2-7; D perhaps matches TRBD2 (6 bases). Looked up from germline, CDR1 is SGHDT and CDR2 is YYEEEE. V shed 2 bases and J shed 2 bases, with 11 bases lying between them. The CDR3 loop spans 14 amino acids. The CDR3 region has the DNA TGTGCCAGCAGCTTCAAGCGGGTCACCTACGAGCAGTACTTC. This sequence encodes CASSFKRVTYEQYF.

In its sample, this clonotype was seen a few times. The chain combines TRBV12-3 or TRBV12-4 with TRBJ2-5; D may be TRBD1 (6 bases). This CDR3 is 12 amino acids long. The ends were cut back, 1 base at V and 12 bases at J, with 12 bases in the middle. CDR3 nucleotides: TGTGCCAGCAGTTTAGGGGACGGGACAAAGTACTTC. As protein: CASSLGDGTKYF.

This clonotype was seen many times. The CDR3 spells CASSPAFGGNSYNEQFF. CDR3 in DNA: TGTGCCAGCAGTCCAGCCTTTGGCGGGAACTCCTACAATGAGCAGTTCTTC. V and J are TRBV12-3 or TRBV12-4 and TRBJ2-1; D is perhaps TRBD2 (6 bases). The CDR3 extends over 17 amino acids. Trimming took off 5 bases at V and 0 bases at J, with 17 bases between the two ends.

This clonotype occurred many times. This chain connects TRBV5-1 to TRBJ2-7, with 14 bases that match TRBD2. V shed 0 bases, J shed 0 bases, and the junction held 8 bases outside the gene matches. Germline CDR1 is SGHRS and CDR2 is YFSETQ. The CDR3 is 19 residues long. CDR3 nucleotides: TGCGCCAGCAGCTTGGGCGTCGGACTAGCGGGAGGCCACTCCTACGAGCAGTACTTC. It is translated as CASSLGVGLAGGHSYEQYF.

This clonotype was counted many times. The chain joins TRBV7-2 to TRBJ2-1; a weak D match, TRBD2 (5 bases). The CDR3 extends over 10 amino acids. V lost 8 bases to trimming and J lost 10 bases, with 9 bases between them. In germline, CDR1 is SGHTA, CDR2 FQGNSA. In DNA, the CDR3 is TGTGCCAGCGGGGTAGCGGAGCAGTTCTTC. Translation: CASGVAEQFF.

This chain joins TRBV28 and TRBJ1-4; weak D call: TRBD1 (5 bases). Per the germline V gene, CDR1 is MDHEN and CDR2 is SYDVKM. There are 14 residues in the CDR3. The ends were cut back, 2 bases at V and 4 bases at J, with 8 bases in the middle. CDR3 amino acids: CASSLGGRNEKLFF. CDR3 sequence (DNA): TGTGCCAGCAGTTTAGGGGGACGTAATGAAAAACTGTTTTTT.

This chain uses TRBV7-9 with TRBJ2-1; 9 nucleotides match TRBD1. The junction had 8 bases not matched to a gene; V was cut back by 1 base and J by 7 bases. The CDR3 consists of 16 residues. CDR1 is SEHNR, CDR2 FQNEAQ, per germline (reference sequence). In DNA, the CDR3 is TGTGCCAGCAGCTTAGAAGAGACAGGGGGAGGGAATGAGCAGTTCTTC. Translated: CASSLEETGGGNEQFF.

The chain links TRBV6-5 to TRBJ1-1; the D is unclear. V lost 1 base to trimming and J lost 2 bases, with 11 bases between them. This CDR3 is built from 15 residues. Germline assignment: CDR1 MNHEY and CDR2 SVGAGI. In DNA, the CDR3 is TGTGCCAGCAGTTACTACGGGGAGGCCAACACTGAAGCTTTCTTT. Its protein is CASSYYGEANTEAFF.

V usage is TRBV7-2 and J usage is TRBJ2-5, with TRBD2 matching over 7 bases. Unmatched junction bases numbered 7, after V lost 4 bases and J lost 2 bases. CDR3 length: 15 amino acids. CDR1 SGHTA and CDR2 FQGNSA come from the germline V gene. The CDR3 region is CASSWGMRGQETQYF. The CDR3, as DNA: TGTGCCAGCAGCTGGGGGATGCGGGGGCAAGAGACCCAGTACTTC.

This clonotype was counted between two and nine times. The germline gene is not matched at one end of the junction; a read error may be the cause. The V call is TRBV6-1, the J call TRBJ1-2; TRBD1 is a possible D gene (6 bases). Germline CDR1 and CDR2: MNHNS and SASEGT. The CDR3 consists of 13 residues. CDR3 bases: TGTGCCACCAGTCGGGGGCAGATCTATGGCTACACCTTC. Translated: CATSRGQIYGYTF.